Shown below are 13 T cell receptor beta chains from a single sample sequenced in a study of regulatory T cells in long-lasting Graves disease. Time point denoted: persistent/refractory GD, antithyroid drugs over 5 years with positive TRAb. Construction of the TCR library relied on RNA isolated from PBMCs. Arm-PCR of CDR3 regions and iRepertoire HTBI primers were used to build TCR beta libraries. Using its own MiXCR run on the multiplex PCR reads, TCRdb lists one record per CDR3 protein. The sample carries hundreds of thousands of distinct CDR3 sequences, 20% recorded once. The material was peripheral blood mononuclear cells (PBMCs), obtained when the disease was refractory, from a patient treated with antithyroid drugs. The receptor source for this set is a female donor with Graves disease.

V is TRBV18 and J is TRBJ1-1; D unclear. Trimming pared 3 bases from V and 4 bases from J, leaving 12 bases between. The germline gives CDR1 KGHSH, CDR2 LQKENI. This CDR3 is built from 14 residues. The CDR3 coding sequence is TGTGCCAGCTCACCTCGACAACCGAGCACTGAAGCTTTCTTT. This encodes CASSPRQPSTEAFF.

The V gene is TRBV18, the J gene TRBJ2-7; D is possibly TRBD1 or TRBD2 (6 bases each). This CDR3 is built from 14 residues. CDR1 is KGHSH and CDR2 is LQKENI in the germline V gene. V lost 7 bases and J lost 4, with 17 bases in between. The CDR3 nucleotides read TGTGCCAGCTTTACAGAGGGGGGCGTTTACGAGCAGTACTTC. This translates into CASFTEGGVYEQYF.

At least ten counts were recorded for this clonotype. The chain recombines TRBV12-3 or TRBV12-4 with TRBJ1-1, with TRBD1 matching 11 bases. This CDR3 comprises 19 residues. V was pared by 1 base and J by 4 bases, with 14 bases of the junction left unmatched. CDR3: CASSLDPAGRTGGRTEAFF. The CDR3 DNA sequence: TGTGCCAGCAGTTTAGATCCTGCCGGGAGGACAGGGGGCCGCACTGAAGCTTTCTTT.

This clonotype showed up just a few times. The rearrangement joins TRBV7-9 to TRBJ2-3, with TRBD2 as a possible D gene (5 bases). CDR3 size: 14 residues. Per the germline V gene, CDR1 is SEHNR and CDR2 is FQNEAQ (reference sequence). V dropped 2 bases and J dropped 2 bases, with 8 bases sitting between them. The CDR3 DNA is TGTGCCAGCAGCTTAACGACTATCACAGATACGCAGTATTTT. It specifies CASSLTTITDTQYF. The variable domain in full, completed from reference TRBV7-9 and TRBJ2-3, reads DTGVSQNPRHKITKRGQNVTFRCDPISEHNRLYWYRQTLGQGPEFLTYFQNEAQLEKSRLLSDRFSAERPKGSFSTLEIQRTEQGDSAMYLCASSLTTITDTQYFGPGTRLTVL.

This clonotype was counted ten times or more. V is TRBV11-2 and J is TRBJ1-4, with TRBD1 matching over 9 bases. The CDR3 runs to 17 residues. The germline CDR1 and CDR2 sequences are SGHAT and FQNNGV. V trimming: 2 bases; J trimming: 3 bases; junction bases outside the gene matches: 7. In DNA, the CDR3 is TGTGCCAGCAGCTTACGCACAGGGGGCGCGGCTAATGAAAAACTGTTTTTT. Translation gives CASSLRTGGAANEKLFF.

This clonotype was observed a few times. V and J are TRBV6-1 and TRBJ1-6, with D perhaps TRBD1 (5 bases). Trimming stripped 0 bases from V and 0 bases from J, with 9 bases between. The germline V gene encodes CDR1 MNHNS and CDR2 SASEGT. The CDR3 contains 17 residues. CDR3 sequence reads: CASSEARGHSYNSPLHF. The CDR3 DNA reads TGTGCCAGCAGTGAAGCGCGGGGCCACTCCTATAATTCACCCCTCCACTTT.

This chain joins TRBV7-8 and TRBJ2-7, with D tentatively TRBD2 (5 bases). Germline V gene data show CDR1 as SGHVS and CDR2 as FQNEAQ. The CDR3 has 14 residues. V lost 1 base to trimming and J lost 3 bases, with 10 bases between them. In DNA, the CDR3 is TGTGCCAGCAGCTTAGAGGGAGAAAGCTACGAGCAGTACTTC. Residues: CASSLEGESYEQYF.

This clonotype appeared many times. The chain is built from TRBV5-1 and TRBJ1-2; possible D gene TRBD1, 6 bases. V was pared by 0 bases and J by 7 bases, with 19 bases between. This CDR3 comprises 16 residues. Looked up from germline, CDR1 is SGHRS and CDR2 is YFSETQ. Here the CDR3 reads CASSLAPGQRGGGYTF. The CDR3 DNA sequence: TGCGCCAGCAGCTTGGCTCCGGGACAACGAGGTGGTGGCTACACCTTC. The whole variable domain, remainder taken from reference TRBV5-1 and TRBJ1-2, is KAGVTQTPRYLIKTRGQQVTLSCSPISGHRSVSWYQQTPGQGLQFLFEYFSETQRNKGNFPGRFSGRQFSNSRSEMNVSTLELGDSALYLCASSLAPGQRGGGYTFGSGTRLTVV.

This chain uses TRBV18 with TRBJ1-1, with D unresolved. The CDR3 contains 14 residues. Germline values: CDR1 KGHSH, CDR2 LQKENI. Trimming shortened V by 3 bases and J by 1 base, and 9 bases separated the two germline ends. CDR3 nucleotides: TGTGCCAGCTCACCTGACTTACGGAACACTGAAGCTTTCTTT. Translating it yields CASSPDLRNTEAFF.

This clonotype was picked up many times. The chain is built from TRBV15 and TRBJ1-2, with D possibly matching TRBD1 (5 bases). The germline CDR1 and CDR2 sequences are LNHNV and YYDKDF (reference sequence). The CDR3 is 16 residues long. V dropped 0 bases and J dropped 6 bases, with 17 bases sitting between them. The CDR3 sequence: CATSREMGRGSNGYTF. The CDR3 DNA is TGTGCCACCAGCAGAGAAATGGGACGCGGGTCCAATGGCTACACCTTC.

The chain joins TRBV5-1 to TRBJ2-5; D is unclear. V was trimmed by 0 bases and J by 5 bases, leaving 8 bases between them. Germline V gives CDR1 SGHRS, CDR2 YFSETQ. This CDR3 has 13 residues. CDR3 residues: CASSLVLEETQYF. Here the CDR3 DNA reads TGCGCCAGCAGCTTGGTGCTTGAGGAGACCCAGTACTTC.

Of note for this clonotype: One end of the junction fails to match germline, which may point to a read error. The V gene is TRBV11-2, the J gene TRBJ2-2; possible D gene TRBD2, 6 bases. Germline V gene lookup returns CDR1 SGHAT and CDR2 FQNNGV. CDR3 length: 18 residues. CDR3: CASSLMPWQELNTGGLFF. The CDR3 region has the DNA TGTGCCAGCAGCTTAATGCCCTGGCAGGAGTTAAACACCGGGGGGCTGTTTTTT. The full variable domain, rest sourced from reference TRBV11-2 and TRBJ2-2, is EAGVAQSPRYKIIEKRQSVAFWCNPISGHATLYWYQQILGQGPKLLIQFQNNGVVDDSQLPKDRFSAERLKGVDSTLKIQPAKLEDSAVYLCASSLMPWQELNTGGLFFGEGSRLTVL.

This clonotype was observed many times. The gene calls are TRBV6-9 and TRBJ1-1, with D maybe TRBD1 (5 bases). Germline loops: CDR1 MNHGY, CDR2 SVAAGI. This CDR3 comprises 13 residues. V dropped 3 bases and J dropped 0 bases, with 5 bases sitting between them. CDR3 loop: CASSYRVNTEAFF. CDR3 DNA sequence: TGTGCCAGCAGTTACAGGGTGAACACTGAAGCTTTCTTT.